A selection of T cell receptor beta chains follows, all from one sample in a study of blood T cell repertoires in COVID-19. TCRdb keeps only in-frame clones here, not all; method: immunoSEQ multiplex PCR. The profile shows 40,000 to 55,000 clones, roughly 90% of them singletons. Input material: peripheral blood. Receptors were obtained from a woman over 75 with acute or convalescent COVID-19. Both conserved end residues are part of each CDR3. Each record gives: CDR3 DNA, CDR3 protein, V gene, clone size, J gene, D gene. D genes are given only for firm matches. Clone size is not always given. Where it is, it says once, few, many or a class for expanded clones.

DNA: TGTGCCAGCAGCCCAGCTCAACAGGGCCCTAGCTCCTACGAGCAGTACTTC; CDR3: CASSPAQQGPSSYEQYF; V: TRBV25-1; size: -; J: TRBJ2-7; D: -
DNA: TGTGCCACCAGCAGATCAGGGGCTCAGGGCAATCAGCCCCAGCATTTT; CDR3: CATSRSGAQGNQPQHF; V: TRBV15; size: -; J: TRBJ1-5; D: -
DNA: TGTGCCAGCAGCCCCCTTGCGGGGGACAGGGGCCCCTACAATGAGCAGTTCTTC; CDR3: CASSPLAGDRGPYNEQFF; V: TRBV11-3; size: -; J: TRBJ2-1; D: TRBD1
DNA: TGTGCCAGCCGGGGTTACAATGAGCAGTTCTTC; CDR3: CASRGYNEQFF; V: TRBV5-8; size: -; J: TRBJ2-1; D: -
DNA: TGTGCCAGCACCCGGGCCGGACAGGGCTACGAGCAGTACTTC; CDR3: CASTRAGQGYEQYF; V: TRBV27; size: -; J: TRBJ2-7; D: TRBD1
DNA: TGCGCCAGCAGCGGGAGGACGAACACCGGGGAGCTGTTTTTT; CDR3: CASSGRTNTGELFF; V: TRBV5-1; size: -; J: TRBJ2-2; D: -
DNA: TGTGCCTGGAGTGAGTCCACCGGTGAGCAGTTCTTC; CDR3: CAWSESTGEQFF; V: TRBV30; size: -; J: TRBJ2-1; D: -
DNA: TGTGCCAGCAGTTTAGCAGGGGAGAACACCGGGGAGCTGTTTTTT; CDR3: CASSLAGENTGELFF; V: TRBV27; size: -; J: TRBJ2-2; D: -
DNA: TGTGCCAGCAGCTTGGACAGGGCGAGGGGCTACACCTTC; CDR3: CASSLDRARGYTF; V: TRBV7-2; size: -; J: TRBJ1-2; D: TRBD1
DNA: TGTGCCAGCAGCTTAGGTGGGGCGGGGGGAGGCAATGAGCAGTTCTTC; CDR3: CASSLGGAGGGNEQFF; V: TRBV13; size: -; J: TRBJ2-1; D: TRBD2
DNA: TGTGCCAGCAATCAGGGTGGGCCTCACAATGAGCAGTTCTTC; CDR3: CASNQGGPHNEQFF; V: TRBV3-1/TRBV3-2; size: -; J: TRBJ2-1; D: -
DNA: TGTGCCAGACCAGACAGCTACGAGCAGTACTTC; CDR3: CARPDSYEQYF; V: TRBV7-9; size: -; J: TRBJ2-7; D: -
DNA: TGTGCCAGCAGCCCTGCAGGGGGTTGGGGGGGCTACACCTTC; CDR3: CASSPAGGWGGYTF; V: TRBV7-2; size: -; J: TRBJ1-2; D: TRBD1
DNA: TGTGCCACGGGACAGATTAACACTGAAGCTTTCTTT; CDR3: CATGQINTEAFF; V: TRBV10-3; size: few; J: TRBJ1-1; D: TRBD1
DNA: TGCGCCAGCAGCCGCGTTACAGGCGCGAGGGAGACCCAGTACTTC; CDR3: CASSRVTGARETQYF; V: TRBV5-1; size: few; J: TRBJ2-5; D: -
DNA: TGTGCCAGCAGCTACTCCCCGGTGGGGAGGGTCACTGAAGCTTTCTTT; CDR3: CASSYSPVGRVTEAFF; V: TRBV11-2; size: -; J: TRBJ1-1; D: -
DNA: TGCGCCAGCAGCTCCGACAGGCGAGGGGGCTACACCTTC; CDR3: CASSSDRRGGYTF; V: TRBV10-1; size: -; J: TRBJ1-2; D: -
DNA: TGTGCCAGCTCACCAAGGGCCCCCGGGACAGGGGCTTATCAGCCCCAGCATTTT; CDR3: CASSPRAPGTGAYQPQHF; V: TRBV18; size: -; J: TRBJ1-5; D: TRBD1
DNA: TGTGCCAGCAGTGAAGGGACAGGGAATAGCAATCAGCCCCAGCATTTT; CDR3: CASSEGTGNSNQPQHF; V: TRBV6-1; size: -; J: TRBJ1-5; D: TRBD1
DNA: TGTGCCAGCTCACCGGCGGAAGAGACCCAGTACTTC; CDR3: CASSPAEETQYF; V: TRBV18; size: -; J: TRBJ2-5; D: -
DNA: TGTGCCAGCAGCCAAGATTTCCAGCCCAGGGTGAACACTGAAGCTTTCTTT; CDR3: CASSQDFQPRVNTEAFF; V: TRBV3-1/TRBV3-2; size: -; J: TRBJ1-1; D: -
DNA: TGTGCCAGCAGCAACGGACTGGCAGAACAAGTTAACTATGGCTACACCTTC; CDR3: CASSNGLAEQVNYGYTF; V: TRBV21-1; size: once; J: TRBJ1-2; D: -
DNA: TGTGCCAGTAGTCTACAGGGGGGCAATCAGCCCCAGCATTTT; CDR3: CASSLQGGNQPQHF; V: TRBV19; size: -; J: TRBJ1-5; D: TRBD1
DNA: TGTGCCAGTAGTCCGGACAGTTATCAGCCCCAGCATTTT; CDR3: CASSPDSYQPQHF; V: TRBV19; size: -; J: TRBJ1-5; D: -
DNA: TGTGCCAGCAGTGAAATGGGGGGTAGCAATCAGCCCCAGCATTTT; CDR3: CASSEMGGSNQPQHF; V: TRBV6-1; size: -; J: TRBJ1-5; D: -
DNA: TGCGCCAGCAACCTGTCAGGGGATTCACCCCTCCACTTT; CDR3: CASNLSGDSPLHF; V: TRBV10-2; size: -; J: TRBJ1-6; D: -
DNA: TGCGCCACTCGGGAGGCCGGGTATAGCAATCAGCCCCAGCATTTT; CDR3: CATREAGYSNQPQHF; V: TRBV19; size: -; J: TRBJ1-5; D: -
DNA: TGTGCCAGCAAGACGGGGACAGGGATTAACTATGGCTACACCTTC; CDR3: CASKTGTGINYGYTF; V: TRBV28; size: -; J: TRBJ1-2; D: TRBD1
DNA: TGTGCCAGCAGTTACTTGAGACAGGACGCCGGCGGGGAGCTGTTTTTT; CDR3: CASSYLRQDAGGELFF; V: TRBV6-2/TRBV6-3; size: few; J: TRBJ2-2; D: -
DNA: TGCGCCAGCAGCCAAGCGGGTACAACTAATGAAAAACTGTTTTTT; CDR3: CASSQAGTTNEKLFF; V: TRBV4-1; size: -; J: TRBJ1-4; D: -
DNA: TGTGCCAGCAGCCGACTGGCCTCGGAGACAGGGATGGATGAGCAGTTCTTC; CDR3: CASSRLASETGMDEQFF; V: TRBV4-2; size: -; J: TRBJ2-1; D: TRBD1
DNA: TGTGCCAGCAGAGAGAAAGTGCCCGGAGCTTTCTTT; CDR3: CASREKVPGAFF; V: TRBV6-5; size: once; J: TRBJ1-1; D: -
DNA: TGTGCCTGGAGTCGGACAGGGGGGATCGGGGATACGCAGTATTTT; CDR3: CAWSRTGGIGDTQYF; V: TRBV30; size: -; J: TRBJ2-3; D: TRBD1
DNA: TGCGCCAGCAGCCAAGATCGGACAGGATCCTATAGCAATCAGCCCCAGCATTTT; CDR3: CASSQDRTGSYSNQPQHF; V: TRBV4-1; size: -; J: TRBJ1-5; D: TRBD1
DNA: TGTGCCAGCAGCTTGGTGTTGACTAGCGGCACAGATACGCAGTATTTT; CDR3: CASSLVLTSGTDTQYF; V: TRBV5-4; size: -; J: TRBJ2-3; D: TRBD2
DNA: TGTGCCAGCAGCTTAGCGAGCCCAGGAGGTACGATCTCCTACGAGCAGTACTTC; CDR3: CASSLASPGGTISYEQYF; V: TRBV7-6; size: -; J: TRBJ2-7; D: -
DNA: TGCGCCAGCAGCCGATCGGGACTAGCGGGAAACACAGATACGCAGTATTTT; CDR3: CASSRSGLAGNTDTQYF; V: TRBV4-1; size: once; J: TRBJ2-3; D: TRBD2
DNA: TGTGCCAGCAGCGTCACGGGACAGGGGGCGGGTGGCTACACCTTC; CDR3: CASSVTGQGAGGYTF; V: TRBV9; size: -; J: TRBJ1-2; D: TRBD1
DNA: TGCGCCAGCAGTGTCGGGACAGAACCTAATGAAAAACTGTTTTTT; CDR3: CASSVGTEPNEKLFF; V: TRBV10-1; size: -; J: TRBJ1-4; D: TRBD1
DNA: TGTGCCAGCAGCCTCAGACAGACAGATACGCAGTATTTT; CDR3: CASSLRQTDTQYF; V: TRBV3-1/TRBV3-2; size: -; J: TRBJ2-3; D: -
DNA: TGCGCCAGCAGCTTGACGGACAGACGCAACATTCAGTACTTC; CDR3: CASSLTDRRNIQYF; V: TRBV5-1; size: -; J: TRBJ2-4; D: -
DNA: TGTGCCAGCAGGGGGACAGGAGCAACTAATGAAAAACTGTTTTTT; CDR3: CASRGTGATNEKLFF; V: TRBV6-5; size: -; J: TRBJ1-4; D: TRBD1
DNA: TGTGCCAGCAGCCAAGCGCCGGCAGGGGGCCTGGGGAGCACAGATACGCAGTATTTT; CDR3: CASSQAPAGGLGSTDTQYF; V: TRBV4-2; size: -; J: TRBJ2-3; D: TRBD1
DNA: TGTGCCAGCAGACCGGGCGGGGGCCCTACGAACACTGAAGCTTTCTTT; CDR3: CASRPGGGPTNTEAFF; V: TRBV28; size: -; J: TRBJ1-1; D: -
DNA: TGCAGCGTTGACCTTGGACTAGCGGGGAACTCAGATACGCAGTATTTT; CDR3: CSVDLGLAGNSDTQYF; V: TRBV29-1; size: -; J: TRBJ2-3; D: TRBD2
DNA: TGTGCTAGTGAAAGGGGACAGGGCGGCTCTGGAAACACCATATATTTT; CDR3: CASERGQGGSGNTIYF; V: TRBV12-5; size: -; J: TRBJ1-3; D: TRBD1
DNA: TGTGCCTGGAAGGTAGCGGGGGGCTACGAGCAGTACTTC; CDR3: CAWKVAGGYEQYF; V: TRBV30; size: once; J: TRBJ2-7; D: TRBD2
DNA: TGTGCCAGCAGCTTAGCGAGGGGACAGGGCAACAATGAGCAGTTCTTC; CDR3: CASSLARGQGNNEQFF; V: TRBV7-9; size: -; J: TRBJ2-1; D: TRBD1